The 7 T cell receptor beta chains listed next were all sequenced from one sample in a study of blood T cell repertoires in COVID-19. Sequenced by immunoSEQ multiplex PCR; TCRdb stores in-frame clones only, minus some. The repertoire holds roughly 330,000 clones, with 70% to 90% as singletons. The sample taken for sequencing was PBMCs or T cells enriched from blood (not recorded which). All receptors come from a woman younger than 35 who had recovered from COVID-19.

CDR3 sequence: CASSLRTGVNSPLHF. As DNA, the CDR3 is TGTGCCAGCAGTTTACGTACAGGGGTAAATTCACCCCTCCACTTT. V is TRBV6-5 and J is TRBJ1-6; 7 nucleotides align to TRBD1. The CDR3 contains 15 residues. CDR1 MNHEY and CDR2 SVGAGI come from the germline V gene. J was trimmed by 7 bases and V by 4 bases; bases with no gene match: 7.

This chain uses TRBV11-1 with TRBJ2-1, with 7 bases lining up with TRBD1. Germline trimming cut 7 bases from V and 3 bases from J; bases unmatched to any gene: 3. This CDR3 is 13 amino acids long. Germline loops: CDR1 SGHAT, CDR2 FQDESV (reference sequence). The DNA for the CDR3 is TGTGCCAGCAAACAGGGGTTCTACAATGAGCAGTTCTTC. It encodes CASKQGFYNEQFF.

The chain has TRBV24-1 and TRBJ2-2; the D is unclear. Trimming shortened V by 5 bases and J by 1 base, and 10 bases separated the two germline ends. CDR3 length equals 15 residues. Per the germline V gene, CDR1 is KGHDR and CDR2 is SFDVKD. The CDR3: CATSGAPRNTGELFF. The CDR3 coding sequence is TGTGCCACCAGTGGTGCTCCCAGGAACACCGGGGAGCTGTTTTTT.

The CDR3 bases are TGTGCCAGCAGTCGACAGGGTGCCCACAATGAGCAGTTCTTC. The encoded protein is CASSRQGAHNEQFF. The rearrangement joins TRBV27 to TRBJ2-1; the match to TRBD1 covers 7 bases. CDR3 length: 14 residues. The V gene's germline CDR1 is MNHEY and CDR2 SMNVEV (reference sequence). J lost 5 bases, V lost 5 bases, and 6 bases had no gene match.

The J gene is TRBJ1-2, the V gene TRBV5-1; D gene uncertain. V lost 4 bases, J lost 7 bases, and 17 bases lay in between. Germline CDR1 SGHRS, CDR2 YFSETQ. CDR3 size: 14 residues. The CDR3 sequence: CASSMPGVHLGYTF. For the CDR3, the DNA is TGCGCCAGCAGCATGCCCGGGGTCCACCTTGGCTACACCTTC.

The chain combines TRBV3-1 (or the pseudogene TRBV3-2) with TRBJ2-3, with D uncertain. Trimming removed 1 base from V and 2 bases from J, with 10 bases in between. The CDR3 consists of 15 residues. The germline gives CDR1 LGHDT, CDR2 YNNKEL (reference sequence). CDR3 sequence: CASSQGTTYTDTQYF. In DNA, the CDR3 is TGTGCCAGCAGCCAAGGAACTACTTACACAGATACGCAGTATTTT.

The chain recombines TRBV19 with TRBJ1-5, with 9 bases fitting TRBD1. Germline CDR1 LNHDA, CDR2 SQIVND (reference sequence). This CDR3 has 15 residues. The J segment lost 3 bases and the V segment lost 7 bases, leaving 7 bases of the junction unmatched. CDR3 sequence reads: CASKPGQGYNQPQHF. In DNA, the CDR3 is TGTGCCAGTAAACCGGGACAGGGCTACAATCAGCCCCAGCATTTT.